A selection of T cell receptor beta chains follows, all from one sample in a study of T-cell memory formation after mild COVID-19. TCRdb reprocessed the 5' RACE reads via MiXCR and lists one record per CDR3 protein. Seen here are 300,000 to 400,000 distinct CDR3 sequences, 25% to 30% observed once, and the top ten hold roughly 13%. What was sequenced was PBMCs or a T cell subset sorted from them (not recorded which). These receptor sequences come from an adult woman who had mild COVID-19 (a few samples of this study predate the infection). Cell type and time point are not known. Each CDR3 is given with its conserved first and last residue. D genes are given only for firm matches. Clone size is given for some rows only: seen once, a few or many times, or a class if the clone is expanded.

D gene: TRBD2
V gene: TRBV7-6
clone size: few
J gene: TRBJ2-5
CDR3 protein: CASSPRTSGSETQYF
CDR3 DNA: TGTGCCAGCAGCCCCCGGACTAGCGGGAGTGAGACCCAGTACTTC

D gene: -
V gene: TRBV6-5
clone size: -
J gene: TRBJ1-1
CDR3 protein: CASRPTRRNTEAFF
CDR3 DNA: TGTGCCAGCAGACCCACCCGTAGGAACACTGAAGCTTTCTTT

D gene: -
V gene: TRBV12-3/TRBV12-4
clone size: -
J gene: TRBJ1-5
CDR3 protein: CASTVDGGQPQHF
CDR3 DNA: TGTGCCAGCACCGTAGACGGGGGTCAGCCCCAGCATTTT

D gene: TRBD1
V gene: TRBV4-3
clone size: -
J gene: TRBJ1-4
CDR3 protein: CASSQRGTADEKLFF
CDR3 DNA: TGCGCCAGCAGTCAAAGGGGGACAGCCGATGAAAAACTGTTTTTT

D gene: TRBD1
V gene: TRBV15
clone size: few
J gene: TRBJ2-7
CDR3 protein: CATSRGTGIGEQYF
CDR3 DNA: TGTGCCACCAGCCGTGGGACAGGGATTGGCGAGCAGTACTTC

D gene: -
V gene: TRBV15
clone size: few
J gene: TRBJ2-2
CDR3 protein: CATSRRQVNGPGELFF
CDR3 DNA: TGTGCCACCAGCAGGAGGCAGGTCAATGGCCCCGGGGAGCTGTTTTTT

D gene: TRBD2
V gene: TRBV2
clone size: few
J gene: TRBJ2-5
CDR3 protein: CASSGLAGGPETQYF
CDR3 DNA: TGTGCCAGCAGTGGTTTGGCGGGAGGGCCCGAGACCCAGTACTTC

D gene: TRBD2
V gene: TRBV6-5
clone size: -
J gene: TRBJ2-1
CDR3 protein: CASSYQLAGGENNEQFF
CDR3 DNA: TGTGCCAGCAGTTACCAACTAGCGGGAGGGGAAAACAATGAGCAGTTCTTC

D gene: -
V gene: TRBV5-5
clone size: few
J gene: TRBJ2-7
CDR3 protein: CASSLVVGSSYEQYF
CDR3 DNA: TGTGCCAGCAGCTTGGTAGTTGGGAGCTCCTACGAGCAGTACTTC

D gene: -
V gene: TRBV12-3/TRBV12-4
clone size: -
J gene: TRBJ2-3
CDR3 protein: CASSPIGGLTDTQYF
CDR3 DNA: TGTGCCAGCAGTCCCATCGGGGGCCTCACAGATACGCAGTATTTT

D gene: TRBD1
V gene: TRBV7-9
clone size: many
J gene: TRBJ2-7
CDR3 protein: CASSLQGDLTYEQYF
CDR3 DNA: TGTGCCAGCAGCTTGCAGGGGGACCTTACCTACGAGCAGTACTTC

D gene: -
V gene: TRBV5-1
clone size: few
J gene: TRBJ2-2
CDR3 protein: CASSLEPNTGELFF
CDR3 DNA: TGCGCCAGCAGCTTGGAACCAAACACCGGGGAGCTGTTTTTT

D gene: TRBD1
V gene: TRBV30
clone size: many
J gene: TRBJ1-6
CDR3 protein: CAWRGDSYYNSPLHF
CDR3 DNA: TGTGCCTGGAGAGGGGACAGTTATTATAATTCACCCCTCCACTTT

D gene: -
V gene: TRBV7-9
clone size: -
J gene: TRBJ2-3
CDR3 protein: CASLDYGSDTQYF
CDR3 DNA: TGTGCCAGCCTGGATTACGGGTCAGATACGCAGTATTTT

D gene: TRBD2
V gene: TRBV24-1
clone size: -
J gene: TRBJ2-1
CDR3 protein: CATSDLGTRQQDEQFF
CDR3 DNA: TGTGCCACCAGTGATTTAGGGACTAGGCAGCAGGATGAGCAGTTCTTC

D gene: TRBD2
V gene: TRBV24-1
clone size: -
J gene: TRBJ2-5
CDR3 protein: CATSDPRLAGPLQETQYF
CDR3 DNA: TGTGCCACCAGTGACCCAAGACTAGCGGGACCCCTACAAGAGACCCAGTACTTC

D gene: -
V gene: TRBV7-9
clone size: few
J gene: TRBJ2-2
CDR3 protein: CASSRSGWDTGELFF
CDR3 DNA: TGTGCCAGCAGTCGGAGCGGGTGGGACACCGGGGAGCTGTTTTTT

D gene: TRBD1
V gene: TRBV6-2/TRBV6-3
clone size: -
J gene: TRBJ1-1
CDR3 protein: CASSPLTGGHEAFF
CDR3 DNA: TGTGCCAGCAGTCCGTTGACAGGGGGACATGAAGCTTTCTTT

D gene: TRBD1
V gene: TRBV7-9
clone size: -
J gene: TRBJ2-2
CDR3 protein: CASSPDRGAGELFF
CDR3 DNA: TGTGCCAGCAGCCCGGACAGGGGGGCCGGGGAGCTGTTTTTT

D gene: TRBD1
V gene: TRBV29-1
clone size: few
J gene: TRBJ2-6
CDR3 protein: CSVEDRGPSGANVLTF
CDR3 DNA: TGCAGCGTTGAGGACAGGGGACCCTCTGGGGCCAACGTCCTGACTTTC

D gene: TRBD2
V gene: TRBV20-1
clone size: -
J gene: TRBJ2-3
CDR3 protein: CSARGGGLLRDTQYF
CDR3 DNA: TGCAGTGCTAGAGGGGGAGGGCTACTGAGGGATACGCAGTATTTT

D gene: TRBD2
V gene: TRBV7-9
clone size: -
J gene: TRBJ2-7
CDR3 protein: CASSSGPGGSYEQYF
CDR3 DNA: TGTGCCAGCAGCTCGGGGCCGGGGGGCTCCTACGAGCAGTACTTC

D gene: TRBD2
V gene: TRBV15
clone size: -
J gene: TRBJ2-1
CDR3 protein: CATSGPQERGGGYNEQFF
CDR3 DNA: TGTGCCACCAGCGGCCCCCAAGAGCGGGGGGGCGGCTACAATGAGCAGTTCTTC

D gene: -
V gene: TRBV6-5
clone size: few
J gene: TRBJ2-1
CDR3 protein: CASSSRTTTSSYNEQFF
CDR3 DNA: TGTGCCAGTAGTTCGAGGACTACAACAAGCTCCTACAATGAGCAGTTCTTC

D gene: -
V gene: TRBV5-6
clone size: -
J gene: TRBJ1-1
CDR3 protein: CASSLDSAKNTEAFF
CDR3 DNA: TGTGCCAGCAGCTTGGACAGCGCGAAGAACACTGAAGCTTTCTTT

D gene: TRBD1
V gene: TRBV5-1
clone size: -
J gene: TRBJ2-7
CDR3 protein: CASSATGQETEQYF
CDR3 DNA: TGCGCCAGCAGCGCCACGGGACAGGAGACCGAGCAGTACTTC

D gene: -
V gene: TRBV7-8
clone size: few
J gene: TRBJ1-5
CDR3 protein: CASSSTGSLNQPQHF
CDR3 DNA: TGTGCCAGCAGCTCGACAGGTTCGCTCAATCAGCCCCAGCATTTT

D gene: -
V gene: TRBV7-8
clone size: -
J gene: TRBJ2-7
CDR3 protein: CASSFRDPSLEQYF
CDR3 DNA: TGTGCCAGCAGCTTCCGGGACCCGAGCCTCGAGCAGTACTTC

D gene: -
V gene: TRBV5-1
clone size: once
J gene: TRBJ1-2
CDR3 protein: CASSLSPGRGYTF
CDR3 DNA: TGCGCCAGCAGCTTGTCGCCAGGGCGAGGCTACACCTTC

D gene: -
V gene: TRBV12-3/TRBV12-4
clone size: -
J gene: TRBJ2-5
CDR3 protein: CASTSTWGETQYF
CDR3 DNA: TGTGCCAGCACCTCAACCTGGGGAGAGACCCAGTACTTC

D gene: TRBD1
V gene: TRBV7-3
clone size: -
J gene: TRBJ1-1
CDR3 protein: CASSKLTGTGDVNTEAFF
CDR3 DNA: TGTGCCAGCAGCAAACTGACCGGGACAGGGGACGTGAACACTGAAGCTTTCTTT

D gene: TRBD1
V gene: TRBV12-3/TRBV12-4
clone size: few
J gene: TRBJ1-1
CDR3 protein: CASNRDSMNTEAFF
CDR3 DNA: TGTGCCAGCAACCGGGACAGCATGAACACTGAAGCTTTCTTT

D gene: -
V gene: TRBV11-2
clone size: -
J gene: TRBJ2-1
CDR3 protein: CASSAASGFTYNEQFF
CDR3 DNA: TGTGCCAGCAGCGCCGCATCTGGGTTTACCTACAATGAGCAGTTCTTC

D gene: -
V gene: TRBV7-6
clone size: -
J gene: TRBJ1-1
CDR3 protein: CASSLGGLLSEAFF
CDR3 DNA: TGTGCCAGCAGCTTAGGGGGACTGTTATCTGAAGCTTTCTTT

D gene: -
V gene: TRBV20-1
clone size: -
J gene: TRBJ2-7
CDR3 protein: CSAKGPTAGEQYF
CDR3 DNA: TGCAGTGCTAAAGGACCCACTGCTGGCGAGCAGTACTTC

D gene: TRBD1
V gene: TRBV6-5
clone size: few
J gene: TRBJ1-1
CDR3 protein: CATTGGLGTEAFF
CDR3 DNA: TGTGCCACCACAGGGGGCCTTGGCACTGAAGCTTTCTTT

D gene: -
V gene: TRBV4-3
clone size: few
J gene: TRBJ2-7
CDR3 protein: CASSRAQGRSYEQYF
CDR3 DNA: TGCGCCAGCAGCCGGGCCCAGGGCCGCTCCTACGAGCAGTACTTC

D gene: TRBD2
V gene: TRBV5-4
clone size: few
J gene: TRBJ2-7
CDR3 protein: CASSLSGSKYEQYF
CDR3 DNA: TGTGCCAGCAGCTTGAGCGGGAGTAAGTACGAGCAGTACTTC

D gene: -
V gene: TRBV7-9
clone size: few
J gene: TRBJ1-1
CDR3 protein: CASSFDRWNTEAFF
CDR3 DNA: TGTGCCAGCAGCTTCGACAGGTGGAACACTGAAGCTTTCTTT

D gene: TRBD2
V gene: TRBV24-1
clone size: -
J gene: TRBJ2-1
CDR3 protein: CATSERGVGEQFF
CDR3 DNA: TGTGCCACCAGTGAGCGGGGGGTTGGTGAGCAGTTCTTC

D gene: -
V gene: TRBV24-1
clone size: -
J gene: TRBJ2-1
CDR3 protein: CATSETTILGSSYNEQFF
CDR3 DNA: TGTGCCACCAGTGAAACGACGATCCTAGGGAGCTCCTACAATGAGCAGTTCTTC

D gene: -
V gene: TRBV15
clone size: few
J gene: TRBJ2-2
CDR3 protein: CATPSPENTGELFF
CDR3 DNA: TGTGCCACCCCCTCCCCGGAGAACACCGGGGAGCTGTTTTTT